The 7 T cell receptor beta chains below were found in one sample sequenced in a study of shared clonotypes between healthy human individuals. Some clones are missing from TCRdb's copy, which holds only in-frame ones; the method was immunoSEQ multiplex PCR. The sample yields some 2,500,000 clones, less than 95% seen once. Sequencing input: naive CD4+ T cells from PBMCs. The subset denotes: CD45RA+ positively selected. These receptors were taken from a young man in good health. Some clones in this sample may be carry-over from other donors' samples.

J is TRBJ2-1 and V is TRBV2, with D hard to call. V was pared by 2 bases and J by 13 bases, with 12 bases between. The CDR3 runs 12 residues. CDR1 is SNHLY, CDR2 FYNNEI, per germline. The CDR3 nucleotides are TGTGCCAGCAGTGAATACCCCCAGTCCCAGTTCTTC. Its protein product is CASSEYPQSQFF.

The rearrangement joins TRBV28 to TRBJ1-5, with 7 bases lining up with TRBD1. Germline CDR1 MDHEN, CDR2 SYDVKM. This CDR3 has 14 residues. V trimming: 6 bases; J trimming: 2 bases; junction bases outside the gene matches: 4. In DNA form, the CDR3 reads TGTGCCAGCAGCCTAGACAGGGGCAATCAGCCCCAGCATTTT. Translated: CASSLDRGNQPQHF.

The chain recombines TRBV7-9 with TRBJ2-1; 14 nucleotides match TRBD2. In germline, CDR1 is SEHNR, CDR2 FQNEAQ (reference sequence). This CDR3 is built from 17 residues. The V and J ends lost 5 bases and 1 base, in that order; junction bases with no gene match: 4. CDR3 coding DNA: TGTGCCAGCAGCCCGGGACTAGCGGGAGTATCCTACAATGAGCAGTTCTTC. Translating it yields CASSPGLAGVSYNEQFF.

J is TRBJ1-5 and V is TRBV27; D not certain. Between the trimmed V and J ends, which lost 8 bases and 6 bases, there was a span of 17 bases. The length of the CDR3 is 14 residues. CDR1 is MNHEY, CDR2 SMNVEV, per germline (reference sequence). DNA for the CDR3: TGTGCCAGCGGACGGGGTTCGGTGGGTCAGCCCCAGCATTTT. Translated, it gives CASGRGSVGQPQHF.

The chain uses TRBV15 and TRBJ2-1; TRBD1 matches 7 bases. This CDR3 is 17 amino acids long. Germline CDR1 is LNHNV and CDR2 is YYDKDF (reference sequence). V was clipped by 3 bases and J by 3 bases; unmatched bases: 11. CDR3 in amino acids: CATSRTPGTVNYNEQFF. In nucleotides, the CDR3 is TGTGCCACCAGCAGGACACCCGGGACAGTGAACTACAATGAGCAGTTCTTC.

As DNA, the CDR3 is TGTGCCAGCAGCCTAACTCCCGGGACAGCCACCTACGAGCAGTACTTC. Protein product: CASSLTPGTATYEQYF. The V gene is TRBV28, the J gene TRBJ2-7; the match to TRBD1 covers 7 bases. This CDR3 has 16 residues. From germline, CDR1 is MDHEN and CDR2 SYDVKM. After removal of 6 bases from V and 2 bases from J, the junction contained 13 bases not matched to a gene.

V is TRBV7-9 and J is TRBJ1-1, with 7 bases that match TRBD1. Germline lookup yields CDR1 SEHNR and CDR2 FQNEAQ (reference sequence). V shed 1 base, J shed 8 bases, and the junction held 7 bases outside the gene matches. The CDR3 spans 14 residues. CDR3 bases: TGTGCCAGCAGCTTAGGTTCTGTCAGGGGGGAAGCTTTCTTT. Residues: CASSLGSVRGEAFF.